A selection of T cell receptor beta chains follows, all from one sample in a study of blood T cell repertoires in COVID-19. TCRdb's copy holds only in-frame clones and misses some; the assay was immunoSEQ multiplex PCR. The table shows about 50,000 clones, with approximately 85% occurring only once. The sequenced sample consisted of peripheral blood. These receptors came from a man aged 55 to 70 with acute or convalescent COVID-19. Both conserved end residues are part of each CDR3. The order of the fields is J gene, clone size, CDR3 length, D gene, V gene, CDR3 DNA, CDR3 protein. The D gene is left open where the match is weak. A clone size is listed for some rows: how often the clone was seen (once, few, many), or a class if it is expanded.

>TRBJ2-2|-|17|-|TRBV21-1
TGTGCCAGCAGCAAAAGGAACATTCGAGGTCACACCGGGGAGCTGTTTTTT
CASSKRNIRGHTGELFF
>TRBJ2-7|-|11|-|TRBV28
TGTGCCAGCAGACTAAGATACGAGCAGTACTTC
CASRLRYEQYF
>TRBJ2-2|-|14|-|TRBV2
TGTGCCAGCGGTTCGGACTCGAACACCGGGGAGCTGTTTTTT
CASGSDSNTGELFF
>TRBJ2-5|-|15|-|TRBV9
TGTGCCAGCAGCGTAGGGAGCGGCCAAGGAATTCGCCAGTACTTC
CASSVGSGQGIRQYF
>TRBJ1-6|-|13|-|TRBV12-3/TRBV12-4
TGTGCCAGCAGTGCGGACATCGGATCACCCCTCCACTTT
CASSADIGSPLHF
>TRBJ2-5|once|17|-|TRBV27
TGTGCCAGCAGTCCATTTCGGGTCAGAGAATTACAAGAGACCCAGTACTTC
CASSPFRVRELQETQYF
>TRBJ1-4|-|14|-|TRBV28
TGTGCCAGCAGTTTTGGCGGGACTAATGAAAAACTGTTTTTT
CASSFGGTNEKLFF
>TRBJ2-5|-|13|-|TRBV7-3
TGTGCCAGCAGCGCCAGGGATCAAGAGACCCAGTACTTC
CASSARDQETQYF
>TRBJ1-3|-|11|-|TRBV18
TGTGCCAGCTCACGGACTAACACCATATATTTT
CASSRTNTIYF
>TRBJ2-1|-|13|TRBD2|TRBV10-2
TGCGCCAGCACTTGGGGGAGGGCCAGTGAGCAGTTCTTC
CASTWGRASEQFF
>TRBJ1-5|-|13|-|TRBV19
TGTGCCAGTAGTATCCAGGCCGGGGGGCCCCAGCATTTT
CASSIQAGGPQHF
>TRBJ1-5|-|14|-|TRBV30
TGTGCCTGGAGTGAGGTCCGGGGGGATCGACCCCAGCATTTT
CAWSEVRGDRPQHF
>TRBJ2-2|-|15|TRBD1|TRBV28
TGTGCCAGCAGTCCAGGGGGCGCAGGCACCGGGGAGCTGTTTTTT
CASSPGGAGTGELFF
>TRBJ2-5|-|16|-|TRBV7-7
TGTGCTAGCAGCTACACCCTGACAGGGCGGGGAGAGACCCAGTACTTC
CASSYTLTGRGETQYF
>TRBJ2-7|-|14|TRBD1|TRBV28
TGTGCCAGCAGTTTACAGGGGGCGACCTACGAGCAGTACTTC
CASSLQGATYEQYF
>TRBJ1-3|-|14|-|TRBV27
TGTGCCAGCAGTTTAACCAGTTTTGGAAACACCATATATTTT
CASSLTSFGNTIYF
>TRBJ2-3|-|16|TRBD1|TRBV29-1
TGCAGCGTTTTGGGGGGACAGGGGGCGTTCACAGATACGCAGTATTTT
CSVLGGQGAFTDTQYF
>TRBJ2-3|-|15|-|TRBV5-1
TGCGCCAGCAAGAAGGACTGGCAGTTAGCAGATACGCAGTATTTT
CASKKDWQLADTQYF
>TRBJ1-6|-|15|TRBD1|TRBV28
TGTGCCAGCAGTTTTTATCAGGGGGCGGTTTCACCCCTCCACTTT
CASSFYQGAVSPLHF
>TRBJ2-3|-|18|-|TRBV3-1/TRBV3-2
TGTGCCAGCAGCCAAGATGTTTTGGGTGGCGGAATCACAGATACGCAGTATTTT
CASSQDVLGGGITDTQYF
>TRBJ2-1|-|15|-|TRBV6-2/TRBV6-3
TGTGCCAGCCGCCCACTTAGCGGTTCCTACAATGAGCAGTTCTTC
CASRPLSGSYNEQFF
>TRBJ2-2|once|16|-|TRBV28
TGTGCCAGCAGGCTCACAGGGTTGCTTCTCTCCGGGGAGCTGTTTTTT
CASRLTGLLLSGELFF
>TRBJ1-1|once|16|TRBD1|TRBV5-1
TGCGCCAGCAGCGGGGGGACAGGGGCCGGGAACACTGAAGCTTTCTTT
CASSGGTGAGNTEAFF
>TRBJ1-1|-|10|-|TRBV6-4
TGTGCCAGCAGTATTCGTGAAGCTTTCTTT
CASSIREAFF
>TRBJ2-1|once|15|-|TRBV5-5
TGTGCCAGCAGCTTGGCAGGGGTCTCCTACAATGAGCAGTTCTTC
CASSLAGVSYNEQFF
>TRBJ1-2|-|13|-|TRBV7-9
TGTGCCAGCAGCGCAGGACATCTCTATGGCTACACCTTC
CASSAGHLYGYTF
>TRBJ1-3|-|13|-|TRBV9
TGTGCCAGCAGCGCGAGCCCGAGAAACACCATATATTTT
CASSASPRNTIYF
>TRBJ2-3|-|15|-|TRBV7-9
TGTGCCAGCAGCCTCCTCCTGGGAGCCACAGATACGCAGTATTTT
CASSLLLGATDTQYF
>TRBJ2-7|-|13|TRBD1|TRBV5-1
TGCGCCAGCGGGACGGGGACAGCCTACGAGCAGTACTTC
CASGTGTAYEQYF
>TRBJ2-7|-|13|TRBD1|TRBV18
TGTGCCAGCTCACCACGGCAGGGGGACGAGCAGTACTTC
CASSPRQGDEQYF
>TRBJ2-5|-|15|TRBD1|TRBV5-1
TGCGCCAGCAGCGATGGGACAGGGGGCCAAGAGACCCAGTACTTC
CASSDGTGGQETQYF